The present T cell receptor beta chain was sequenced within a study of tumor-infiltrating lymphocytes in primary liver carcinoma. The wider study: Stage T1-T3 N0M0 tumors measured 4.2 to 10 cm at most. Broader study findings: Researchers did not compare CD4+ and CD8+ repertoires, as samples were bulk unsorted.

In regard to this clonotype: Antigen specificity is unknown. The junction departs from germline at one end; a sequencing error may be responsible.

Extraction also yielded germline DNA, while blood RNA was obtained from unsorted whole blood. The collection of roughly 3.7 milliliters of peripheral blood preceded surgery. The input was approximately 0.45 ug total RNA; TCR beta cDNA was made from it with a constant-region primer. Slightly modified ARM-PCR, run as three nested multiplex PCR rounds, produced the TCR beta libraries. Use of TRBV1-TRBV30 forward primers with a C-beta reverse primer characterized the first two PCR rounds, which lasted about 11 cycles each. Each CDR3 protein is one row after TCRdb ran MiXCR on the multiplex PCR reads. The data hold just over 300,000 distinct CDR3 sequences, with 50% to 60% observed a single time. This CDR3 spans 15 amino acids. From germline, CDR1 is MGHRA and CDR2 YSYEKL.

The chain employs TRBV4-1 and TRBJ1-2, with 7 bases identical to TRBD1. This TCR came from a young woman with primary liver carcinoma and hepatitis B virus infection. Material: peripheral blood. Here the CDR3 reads CASSEARQGGYGYIF. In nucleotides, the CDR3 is TGCGCCAGCAGCGAGGCTAGACAGGGAGGCTATGGCTACATCTTC.